These 23 T cell receptor beta chains came from one sample sequenced in a study of Ad26.COV2.S vaccination and SARS-CoV-2 variants. Indicated treatment: some 20 received Ad26.COV2.S at low or high dose, single or two shots; about 5 received placebo; per-sample allocation not given. The samples were gathered on day 63 after the first injection of vaccine or placebo. Some clones are missing from TCRdb's copy, which holds only in-frame ones; the method was immunoSEQ multiplex PCR. The sample lists 250,000 or so clones; roughly nine tenths were seen once. This specimen was peripheral blood, taken in a trial of Ad26.COV2.S vaccine versus placebo. The receptors were gathered from a person between 18 and 60 years old who received the Ad26.COV2.S COVID-19 vaccine or a placebo.

CDR3 sequence: CASSLGGGGSPLHF. In DNA, the CDR3 is TGTGCCAGCAGCTTAGGCGGAGGAGGTTCACCCCTCCACTTT. The chain recombines TRBV7-3 with TRBJ1-6, with D unclear. The CDR3 has 14 amino acids. V was shortened by 2 bases and J by 9 bases, with 11 bases between the two germline ends. From germline, CDR1 is SGHTA and CDR2 FQGTGA. The full variable domain, completed using reference TRBV7-3 and TRBJ1-6, is GAGVSQTPSNKVTEKGKYVELRCDPISGHTALYWYRQSLGQGPEFLIYFQGTGAADDSGLPNDRFFAVRPEGSVSTLKIQRTERGDSAVYLCASSLGGGGSPLHFGNGTRLTVT.

The chain has TRBV29-1 and TRBJ2-3; 7 nucleotides agree with TRBD2. This CDR3 is 18 amino acids long. V dropped 1 base and J dropped 0; count of bases not matched to a gene: 13. Germline values: CDR1 SQVTM, CDR2 ANQGSEA. CDR3 loop: CSVEGVGFREESTDTQYF. As DNA, the CDR3 is TGCAGCGTTGAAGGGGTAGGGTTCCGGGAGGAAAGCACAGATACGCAGTATTTT.

The CDR3, as DNA: TGCGCCAGCAGCCAAGAGGGCTTTGGGACGCAGTATTTT. Its protein is CASSQEGFGTQYF. The V call is TRBV4-3, the J call TRBJ2-3; D gene uncertain. Looked up from germline, CDR1 is LGHNA and CDR2 is YSLEER. The germline V and J ends were trimmed by 0 bases and 9 bases, with 10 bases remaining between them. This CDR3 is built from 13 residues.

This rearrangement joins TRBV5-1 to TRBJ2-1; TRBD1 aligns across 7 bases. Germline loops: CDR1 SGHRS, CDR2 YFSETQ. V dropped 1 base and J dropped 7; count of bases not matched to a gene: 14. The CDR3 consists of 17 residues. CDR3 loop: CASSLRWDEGADNEQFF. The CDR3 region has the DNA TGCGCCAGCAGCTTGAGGTGGGACGAGGGGGCGGATAATGAGCAGTTCTTC. Full variable domain (rest looked up from reference TRBV5-1 and TRBJ2-1): KAGVTQTPRYLIKTRGQQVTLSCSPISGHRSVSWYQQTPGQGLQFLFEYFSETQRNKGNFPGRFSGRQFSNSRSEMNVSTLELGDSALYLCASSLRWDEGADNEQFFGPGTRLTVL.

The chain carries TRBV4-3 and TRBJ2-2; D not resolved. CDR3 length: 14 residues. With 0 bases removed from V and 2 bases from J, the gap between germline ends came to 4 bases. Per the germline V gene, CDR1 is LGHNA and CDR2 is YSLEER. The DNA of the CDR3 is TGCGCCAGCAGCCAAGATCACAACACCGGGGAGCTGTTTTTT. It specifies CASSQDHNTGELFF.

The gene calls are TRBV29-1 and TRBJ2-5; 10 positions match TRBD1. The CDR3 runs 13 residues. CDR1 SQVTM and CDR2 ANQGSEA come from the germline V gene. With 4 bases clipped from V and 4 bases from J, the junction kept 3 bases outside the gene matches. DNA for the CDR3: TGCAGCGTTGGGGGACAGGGGCGAGAGACCCAGTACTTC. Encoded protein: CSVGGQGRETQYF. Based on the CDR3 plus reference TRBV29-1 and TRBJ2-5, the full variable domain is SAVISQKPSRDICQRGTSLTIQCQVDSQVTMMFWYRQQPGQSLTLIATANQGSEATYESGFVIDKFPISRPNLTFSTLTVSNMSPEDSSIYLCSVGGQGRETQYFGPGTRLLVL.

This chain uses TRBV2 with TRBJ1-5; D is ambiguous. The length of the CDR3 is 15 residues. The V gene lost 0 bases and the J gene lost 3 bases, with 9 bases spanning the gap. Germline assignment: CDR1 SNHLY and CDR2 FYNNEI. CDR3 loop: CASSEARRNNQPQHF. CDR3 DNA: TGTGCCAGCAGTGAAGCACGCCGAAACAATCAGCCCCAGCATTTT.

The rearrangement joins TRBV30 to TRBJ2-2; 9 nucleotides agree with TRBD2. The CDR3 runs to 15 residues. J gave up 4 bases and V 4 bases, and 7 bases lay outside the gene matches. CDR1 GTSNPN and CDR2 SVGIG come from the germline V gene (reference sequence). CDR3 in amino acids: CAWKLAGTGTGELFF. The CDR3 region has the DNA TGTGCCTGGAAGCTAGCGGGGACGGGCACCGGGGAGCTGTTTTTT.

This sequence joins TRBV10-2 and TRBJ2-2, with D uncertain. Germline V gene sequence: CDR1 WSHSY, CDR2 SAAADI. The CDR3 extends over 12 amino acids. V gave up 3 bases and J gave up 6 bases, with 5 bases separating them. The CDR3 region is CASSDVPGELFF. In DNA, the CDR3 is TGCGCCAGCAGTGACGTGCCCGGGGAGCTGTTTTTT.

About this clone itself: One end of the junction varies from germline; a read error may be responsible. The chain has TRBV7-7 and TRBJ2-2; D gene uncertain. There are 13 residues in the CDR3. From germline, CDR1 is SSHAT and CDR2 FNYEAQ (reference sequence). The CDR3 loop is CASSPGNTGELFF. The CDR3 coding sequence is TGTGCTAGCAGCCCAGGGAACACCGGGGAGCTGTTTTTT.

The gene calls are TRBV5-8 and TRBJ1-1; 7 bases line up with TRBD1. The germline CDR1 and CDR2 sequences are SGHTS and YDEGEE. The CDR3 is 16 amino acids. J lost 0 bases, V lost 3 bases, and 8 bases had no gene match. The CDR3 here is CASSSGQQLMNTEAFF. The CDR3 DNA follows: TGTGCCAGCAGCTCGGGACAGCAACTCATGAACACTGAAGCTTTCTTT.

A single count supports this clone. The chain uses TRBV2 and TRBJ2-1; TRBD1 aligns across 8 bases. The germline V gene has CDR1 SNHLY and CDR2 FYNNEI. The ends lost 7 bases at V and 4 bases at J; junction bases unmatched: 6. The CDR3 runs to 14 residues. As DNA, the CDR3 is TGTGCCAGCAAATGGGACAGGCTATACAATGAGCAGTTCTTC. Protein product: CASKWDRLYNEQFF. The variable domain in full, with the rest retrieved from reference TRBV2 and TRBJ2-1, is EPEVTQTPSHQVTQMGQEVILRCVPISNHLYFYWYRQILGQKVEFLVSFYNNEISEKSEIFDDQFSVERPDGSNFTLKIRSTKLEDSAMYFCASKWDRLYNEQFFGPGTRLTVL.

The chain joins TRBV29-1 to TRBJ2-1; TRBD2 matches 7 bases. Germline values: CDR1 SQVTM, CDR2 ANQGSEA. This CDR3 is built from 15 residues. J lost 0 bases, V lost 4 bases, and 6 bases had no gene match. The DNA of the CDR3 is TGCAGCGTTGTTCATTGGACTAGCTCCTACAATGAGCAGTTCTTC. It translates to CSVVHWTSSYNEQFF.

The rearrangement joins TRBV6-4 to TRBJ2-2; 8 bases are shared with TRBD2. This CDR3 is built from 14 residues. The germline V gene has CDR1 MRHNA and CDR2 SNTAGT. Trimming took 4 bases from V and 5 from J; bases not matched to a gene: 3. CDR3 region: CASSAGLETGELFF. The CDR3 DNA follows: TGTGCCAGCAGTGCGGGACTAGAAACCGGGGAGCTGTTTTTT.

The rearrangement uses TRBV6-5 and TRBJ1-1, with TRBD1 matching over 8 bases. Losses at the gene ends were 6 bases for V and 5 bases for J; bases not matched to a gene: 5. CDR1 and CDR2 from the germline V gene are MNHEY and SVGAGI. This CDR3 comprises 13 residues. The CDR3 sequence is CASRITGGTEAFF. CDR3 bases: TGTGCCAGCAGGATTACAGGGGGTACTGAAGCTTTCTTT.

The chain's CDR3 is CASGFSPVGDLLPYTQYF. In DNA, the CDR3 is TGTGCTAGTGGTTTTTCACCCGTTGGGGACCTATTACCATATACGCAGTATTTT. The chain employs TRBV12-5 and TRBJ2-3, with D perhaps being TRBD1 or TRBD2 (5 bases each). Trimming removed 3 bases from V and 7 bases from J, with 26 bases in between. Germline assignment: CDR1 LGHNT and CDR2 FRNRAP. There are 18 residues in the CDR3.

The chain recombines TRBV4-1 with TRBJ2-1; D not resolved. Trimming left V 2 bases short and J 5 bases short, with 10 bases between. The CDR3 is made up of 14 amino acids. Germline V gene sequence: CDR1 MGHRA, CDR2 YSYEKL. The CDR3 loop is CASSQYTINNEQFF. The CDR3 coding sequence is TGCGCCAGCAGCCAATATACTATAAACAATGAGCAGTTCTTC.

The chain has TRBV5-1 and TRBJ2-3; D is perhaps TRBD2 (6 bases). V lost 1 base to trimming and J lost 2 bases, with 11 bases between them. Per the germline V gene, CDR1 is SGHRS and CDR2 is YFSETQ. CDR3 size: 15 residues. Here the CDR3 DNA reads TGCGCCAGCAGCTTGTCGGGAGTTCCCACAGATACGCAGTATTTT. It is translated as CASSLSGVPTDTQYF.

For this clone: At one of its ends the junction is not consistent with the germline gene, which may arise from a read error. The J gene is TRBJ2-2, the V gene TRBV7-7; perhaps TRBD2 as D (6 bases). Germline CDR1 is SSHAT and CDR2 is FNYEAQ (reference sequence). The CDR3 is 16 amino acids. DNA of the CDR3: TGTGCTAGCAGCTCGGGCGGGATGTCGAACACCGGGGAGCTGTTTTTT. As protein: CASSSGGMSNTGELFF.

This clone has just a few counts. The chain uses TRBV6-5 and TRBJ1-2, with D perhaps TRBD1 (6 bases). Trimming removed 6 bases from V and 5 bases from J, with 19 bases in between. CDR3 length equals 15 residues. Germline values: CDR1 MNHEY, CDR2 SVGAGI. CDR3 residues: CASRPGTTGGYGYTF. The CDR3 bases are TGTGCCAGCAGACCCGGGACAACGGGAGGGTATGGCTACACCTTC.

CDR3 in amino acids: CASSPTGGYQPQHF. In nucleotides, the CDR3 is TGTGCCAGCAGCCCGACAGGGGGCTATCAGCCCCAGCATTTT. The chain employs TRBV7-2 and TRBJ1-5; 10 bases match TRBD1. Germline V gene sequence: CDR1 SGHTA, CDR2 FQGNSA. Trimming removed 5 bases from V and 5 bases from J; junction bases left unmatched: 3. This CDR3 is 14 amino acids long.

The chain couples TRBV5-1 to TRBJ2-7; possibly TRBD2 for D (6 bases). This CDR3 is built from 13 residues. Germline V gene data show CDR1 as SGHRS and CDR2 as YFSETQ. Trimming took 3 bases from V and 6 from J, leaving 13 bases between them. Written as DNA, the CDR3 is TGCGCCAGCAGCTCGGGACTGGAAATCGAGCAGTACTTC. This translates into CASSSGLEIEQYF.

This chain connects TRBV5-4 to TRBJ1-1, with unresolved D. The germline V gene has CDR1 SGHNT and CDR2 YYREEE (reference sequence). This CDR3 has 13 residues. Trimming pared 7 bases from V and 1 base from J, leaving 11 bases between. CDR3 protein: CASHEGRNTEAFF. CDR3 sequence (DNA): TGTGCCAGCCACGAAGGGAGGAACACTGAAGCTTTCTTT.